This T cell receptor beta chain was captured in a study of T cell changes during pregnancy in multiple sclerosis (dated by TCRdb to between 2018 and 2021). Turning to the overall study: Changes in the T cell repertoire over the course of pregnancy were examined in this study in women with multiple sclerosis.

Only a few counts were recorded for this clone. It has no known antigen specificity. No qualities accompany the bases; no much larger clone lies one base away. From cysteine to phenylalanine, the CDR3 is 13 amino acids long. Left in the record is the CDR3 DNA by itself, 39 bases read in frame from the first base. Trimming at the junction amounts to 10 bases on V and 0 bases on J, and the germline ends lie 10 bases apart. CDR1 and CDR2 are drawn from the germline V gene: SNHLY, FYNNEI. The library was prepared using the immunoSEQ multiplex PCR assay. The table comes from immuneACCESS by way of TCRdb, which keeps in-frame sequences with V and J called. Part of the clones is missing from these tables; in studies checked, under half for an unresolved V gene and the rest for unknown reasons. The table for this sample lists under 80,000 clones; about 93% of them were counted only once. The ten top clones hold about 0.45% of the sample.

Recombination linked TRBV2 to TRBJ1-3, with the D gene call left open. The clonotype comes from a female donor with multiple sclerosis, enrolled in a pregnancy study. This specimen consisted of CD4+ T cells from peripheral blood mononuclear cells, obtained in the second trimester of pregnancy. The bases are TGTGCCACCCGACTAGACTCTGGAAACACCATATATTTT. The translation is CATRLDSGNTIYF.